Reported below is one T cell receptor (beta chain). Its specific antigen is unknown. No much larger clonotype is one base removed from it; base qualities were not supplied. Interpreted using the paper, the time point label stands for: 24 months on ibrutinib. For TCR beta library preparation, 2 to 2.5 micrograms of genomic DNA were isolated from cryopreserved PBMCs. Longitudinal blood samples from CLL patients on ibrutinib monotherapy were analyzed using high-throughput TCR beta sequencing. The patients took part in an open-label, single-center phase 2 trial of ibrutinib monotherapy. The data were taken from a study of cytotoxic CD8 clonotypes in ibrutinib-treated CLL (dated by TCRdb to the early 2020s). Looking at the study overall: In this cohort, more than 14 patients were treatment-naive and about a dozen were relapsed/refractory, while some 17 had unmutated IGHV. Cryopreserved peripheral blood mononuclear cells were obtained before treatment, at response, and at either sustained remission or disease progression. All remission and progressive disease samples were collected while patients were still receiving ibrutinib. An average of around 250,000 productive templates and 80,000 to 95,000 productive rearrangements was obtained per sample. Samples at response were collected after a median of about twelve months of treatment, with a range of roughly 6 to 40 months. Partial responses were observed in roughly 25 patients and complete responses in 2; after a median follow-up of 68 months, remission was maintained in around 14 patients and progression was observed in roughly twelve. Of the approximately 87 people in the trial, about two dozen had longitudinal samples available.

CDR1 and CDR2 (MNHEY, SVGAGI) derive from the germline V gene. V gives up 0 bases and J gives up 6 bases, and the segment between their germline ends measures 8 bases. The CDR3 spans 13 residues, from the cysteine through the phenylalanine. The CDR3 DNA has 39 bases and is translated from base 1. Each clonotype received, on average, about 9.7x coverage in deep resolution sequencing performed on a MiSeq, where the target depth lay between 1 in 1 million and 1 in 200,000 T cells. The immunoSEQ hsTCRB Kit was used to generate TCR beta libraries. The original pipeline was this. ImmunoSEQ Data Assistant and ImmunoSEQ Analyzer were used for data analysis, and V, D and J genes were assigned according to IMGT definitions. Clonality, with values ranging from 0 to 1, was calculated as one minus the normalized Shannon entropy of productive rearrangement frequencies. Only overrepresented clonotypes making up at least 0.05% of each patient's repertoire were included in the public clonotype analysis. Some twelve repertoires from age-matched healthy donors, obtained from immuneACCESS, served as clonality controls. TCRdb holds this immuneACCESS table with in-frame rearrangements only. Some clones are missing; in checked studies, unresolved V genes explain under half, and the rest has no known cause. V, J and clone size reflect that table, while D and trimming were determined from the DNA. The sample table lists 50,000 or so clones, over 80% of them with a count of one. The biggest ten clones account for around 21% of the sample.

General findings and caveats noted by the study authors: At ibrutinib response clonality went up, during sustained remission it held steady, and at progression it dropped back toward baseline. Public clonotypes were rare and either shrank or stayed stable during treatment, and the rise in clonality at ibrutinib response reflected expansion of private clonotypes. Lymph node repertoires were not examined, and the timing of sampling was not matched between patients in sustained remission and those whose disease progressed. At baseline, clonality was higher than in age-matched healthy donors and showed a strong correlation with circulating CD8+ T-cell counts.

This material consisted of PBMCs, taken after 24 months of ibrutinib treatment. This chain joins TRBV6-5 to TRBJ1-2; a weak D assignment points to TRBD1 (5 bases agree). The TCR originated in a human donor with chronic lymphocytic leukemia. Read as DNA, the sequence is TGTGCCAGCAGTTACTCGACCAGGGATGGCTACACCTTC. Protein translation: CASSYSTRDGYTF.